Sequencing of this T cell receptor (beta chain) was carried out in a study of CD8+CD57+ T cells in acquired aplastic anemia (dated by TCRdb to 2017 to 2018). With respect to the entire study: DNA extracted from sorted CD4+ and CD8+ cells had a mean of around 3 ug, with a range of about 0.19 to 27.4 ug. A CD8+CD57+ expansion meant a frequency higher than the mean frequency seen in healthy subjects. Overall study results and their limits: CD8+ Simpson's diversity did not differ significantly between patients and healthy controls (P=0.060). Fewer than 35 CD8+ CDR3 sequences were found to be shared between patients and controls, but these sequences appeared to be highly expressed in patients and within the immunodominant clones of the patients.

The patients picked for sequencing were ones in whom flow cytometry had shown an expansion of CD8+CD57+ cells. Severe acquired aplastic anemia was diagnosed in all patients according to International Study of Aplastic Anemia and Agranulocytosis and Camitta criteria. No patient had received any therapy when blood was sampled. In this study, sorted CD4+ and CD8+ T cells from the blood of healthy subjects and of severe aplastic anemia patients had their TCR repertoires deep-sequenced. In the USA, patient enrollment took place under clinicaltrials.gov protocols 00001620, 01623167, 00001397, 00071045, 00081523 and 00961064. Ficoll-Paque density gradient centrifugation was used to isolate peripheral blood mononuclear cells. Before DNA was extracted, CD4+ and CD8+ T cells were sorted using either FACS or magnetic beads. Genomic DNA served as template for TCR beta VDJ combination and CDR3 sequence profiling. An Illumina HiSeq 2000 was used for TCR repertoire sequencing. In the paper's pipeline: Repertoire assessment relied on Simpson's diversity index, CDR3 size and DJ length profiles, and TRBV/TRBJ rearrangement plots. Whichever DNA sequence was most abundant in the deep sequencing data was defined as the immunodominant clone. CDR3 amino acid sequences were checked for sharing across subjects and were also compared against the VDJdb database and published repertoires. The public reads were run again by TCRdb, first through fastp at Q25 and then through MiXCR, and only productive beta chains were kept. Each entry merges the rows of one CDR3 protein and shows their most common DNA and genes. These V and J calls are TCRdb output, not the study's own analysis. For this sample the table gives approximately 170,000 distinct CDR3 sequences, of which roughly 45% were detected only once. Under 3.5% of the sample is in the top ten clones.

This clonotype has more than one count but fewer than ten. The antigen this receptor binds is unknown. Base qualities are not recorded, but no much larger clone differs from it by a single base. Sequences SGHTA (CDR1) and FQGTGA (CDR2) are obtained from the germline V gene. The CDR3 runs 14 amino acids, cysteine and phenylalanine included. Only the CDR3 DNA stays, 42 bases, in frame from base 1. A distance of 8 bases separates the germline ends of V and J, which lose 2 bases and 0 bases respectively. The sequencing sample was made of sorted CD4+, CD8+, or CD8+CD57+ T cells (not recorded which) from PBMCs. The receptor was isolated from a human donor with aplastic anemia. Recombination joined TRBV7-3 with TRBJ2-7, with no reliable assignment of the D segment. The nucleotides read TGTGCCAGCAGCTTAGACAAAATCTCCTACGAGCAGTACTTC. This translates into CASSLDKISYEQYF.